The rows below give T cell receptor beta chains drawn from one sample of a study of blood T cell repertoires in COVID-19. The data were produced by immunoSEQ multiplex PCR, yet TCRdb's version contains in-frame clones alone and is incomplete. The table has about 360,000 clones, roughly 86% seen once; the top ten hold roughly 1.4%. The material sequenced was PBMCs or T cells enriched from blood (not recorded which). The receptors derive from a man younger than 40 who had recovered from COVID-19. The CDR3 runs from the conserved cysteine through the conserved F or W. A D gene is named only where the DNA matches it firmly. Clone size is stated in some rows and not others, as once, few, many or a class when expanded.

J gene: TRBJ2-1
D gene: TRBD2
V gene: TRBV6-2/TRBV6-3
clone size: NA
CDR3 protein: CASSYLLGLAGMYNEQFF
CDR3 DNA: TGTGCCAGCAGTTACCTCCTGGGACTAGCGGGGATGTACAATGAGCAGTTCTTC

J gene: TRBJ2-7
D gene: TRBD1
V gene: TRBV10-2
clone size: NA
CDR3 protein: CATYDRGVYEQYF
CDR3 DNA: TGCGCCACCTACGACAGGGGAGTTTACGAGCAGTACTTC

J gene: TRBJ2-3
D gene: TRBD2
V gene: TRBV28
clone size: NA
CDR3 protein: CASGMASGAFTDTQYF
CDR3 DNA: TGTGCCTCCGGGATGGCTAGCGGGGCTTTCACAGATACGCAGTATTTT

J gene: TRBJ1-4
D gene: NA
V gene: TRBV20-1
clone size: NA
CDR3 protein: CSTTRGEKLFF
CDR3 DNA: TGCAGTACAACGCGGGGCGAAAAACTGTTTTTT

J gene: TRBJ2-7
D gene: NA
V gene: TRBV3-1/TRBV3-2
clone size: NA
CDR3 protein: CASSQVADKPSYEQYF
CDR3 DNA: TGTGCCAGCAGCCAAGTTGCAGACAAACCTTCCTACGAGCAGTACTTC

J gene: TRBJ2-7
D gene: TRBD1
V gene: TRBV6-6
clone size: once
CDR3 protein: CASSDRGREQYF
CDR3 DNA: TGTGCCAGCAGTGACAGGGGGAGGGAGCAGTACTTC

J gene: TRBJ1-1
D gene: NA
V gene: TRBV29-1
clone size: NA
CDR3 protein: CSGNGGEAFF
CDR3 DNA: TGCAGCGGAAACGGTGGTGAAGCTTTCTTT

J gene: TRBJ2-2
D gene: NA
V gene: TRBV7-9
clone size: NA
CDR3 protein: CASSLEGPGELFF
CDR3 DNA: TGTGCCAGCAGCTTAGAGGGGCCCGGGGAGCTGTTTTTT

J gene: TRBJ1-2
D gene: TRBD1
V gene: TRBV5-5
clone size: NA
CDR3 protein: CASSSVVGGTGDGYTF
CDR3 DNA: TGTGCCAGCAGCTCCGTGGTAGGGGGGACAGGGGATGGCTACACCTTC

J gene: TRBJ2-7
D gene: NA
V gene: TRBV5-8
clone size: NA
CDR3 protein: CASSLTEGYEQYF
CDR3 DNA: TGTGCCAGCAGCTTAACAGAAGGCTACGAGCAGTACTTC

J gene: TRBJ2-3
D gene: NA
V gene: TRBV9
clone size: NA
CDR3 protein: CASRRSGTGTDTQYF
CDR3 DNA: TGTGCCAGCAGGAGAAGCGGAACCGGGACAGATACGCAGTATTTT

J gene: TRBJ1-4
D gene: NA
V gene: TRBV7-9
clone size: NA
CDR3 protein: CASGVSGISIEKLFF
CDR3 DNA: TGTGCCAGCGGAGTTTCGGGGATCAGTATCGAAAAACTGTTTTTT

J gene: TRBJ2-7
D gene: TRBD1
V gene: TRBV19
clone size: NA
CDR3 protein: CASSRTGAGSYEQYF
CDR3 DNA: TGTGCCAGTAGTAGAACAGGGGCTGGGTCCTACGAGCAGTACTTC

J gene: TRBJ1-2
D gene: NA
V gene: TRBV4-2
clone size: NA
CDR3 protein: CASSQDYSNYGYTF
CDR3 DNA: TGTGCCAGCAGCCAAGATTACAGCAACTATGGCTACACCTTC